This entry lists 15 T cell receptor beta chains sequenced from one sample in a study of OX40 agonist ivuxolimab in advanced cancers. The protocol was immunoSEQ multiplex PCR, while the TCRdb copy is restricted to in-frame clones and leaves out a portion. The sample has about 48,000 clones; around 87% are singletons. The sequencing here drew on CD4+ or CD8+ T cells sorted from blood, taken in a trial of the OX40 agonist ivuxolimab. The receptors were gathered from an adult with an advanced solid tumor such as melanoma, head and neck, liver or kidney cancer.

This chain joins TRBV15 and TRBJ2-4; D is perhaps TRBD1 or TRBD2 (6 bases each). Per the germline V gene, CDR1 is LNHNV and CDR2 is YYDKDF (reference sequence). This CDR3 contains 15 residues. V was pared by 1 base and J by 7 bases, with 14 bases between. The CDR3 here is CATSRAVGGYNIQYF. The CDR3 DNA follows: TGTGCCACCAGCAGAGCAGTAGGGGGGTATAACATTCAGTACTTC.

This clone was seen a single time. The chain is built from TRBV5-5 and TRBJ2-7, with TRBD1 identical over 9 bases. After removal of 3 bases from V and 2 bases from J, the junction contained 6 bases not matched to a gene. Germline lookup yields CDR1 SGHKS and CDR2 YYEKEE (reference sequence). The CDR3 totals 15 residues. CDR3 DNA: TGTGCCAGCAGCTCGCCCGGGACAGGGACCTACGAGCAGTACTTC. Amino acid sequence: CASSSPGTGTYEQYF.

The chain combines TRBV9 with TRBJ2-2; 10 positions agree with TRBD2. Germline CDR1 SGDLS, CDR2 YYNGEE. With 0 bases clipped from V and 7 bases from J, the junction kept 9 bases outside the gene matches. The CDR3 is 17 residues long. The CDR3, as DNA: TGTGCCAGCAGCGTAGGGCTAGCGGGGGCTCCGGGCGGGGAGCTGTTTTTT. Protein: CASSVGLAGAPGGELFF.

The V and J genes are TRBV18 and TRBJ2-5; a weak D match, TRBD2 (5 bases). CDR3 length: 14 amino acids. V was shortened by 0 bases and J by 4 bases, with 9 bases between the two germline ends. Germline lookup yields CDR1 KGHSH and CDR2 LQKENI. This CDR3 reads CASSPPSGRETQYF. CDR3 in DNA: TGTGCCAGCTCACCACCCAGCGGACGAGAGACCCAGTACTTC. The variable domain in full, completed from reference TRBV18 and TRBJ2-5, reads NAGVMQNPRHLVRRRGQEARLRCSPMKGHSHVYWYRQLPEEGLKFMVYLQKENIIDESGMPKERFSAEFPKEGPSILRIQQVVRGDSAAYFCASSPPSGRETQYFGPGTRLLVL.

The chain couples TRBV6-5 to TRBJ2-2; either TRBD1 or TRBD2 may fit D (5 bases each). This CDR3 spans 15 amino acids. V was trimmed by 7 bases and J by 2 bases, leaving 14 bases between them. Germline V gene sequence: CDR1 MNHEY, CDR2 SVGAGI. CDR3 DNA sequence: TGTGCCAGCACCTCCTTCGGGGCTAACACCGGGGAGCTGTTTTTT. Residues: CASTSFGANTGELFF.

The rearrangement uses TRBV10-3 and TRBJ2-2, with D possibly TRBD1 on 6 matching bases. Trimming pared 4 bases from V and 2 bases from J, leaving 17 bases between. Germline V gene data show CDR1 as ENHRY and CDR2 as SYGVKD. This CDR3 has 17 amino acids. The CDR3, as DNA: TGTGCCATCAGTGCAGCCCCGGGACATTCAAACACCGGGGAGCTGTTTTTT. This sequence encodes CAISAAPGHSNTGELFF.

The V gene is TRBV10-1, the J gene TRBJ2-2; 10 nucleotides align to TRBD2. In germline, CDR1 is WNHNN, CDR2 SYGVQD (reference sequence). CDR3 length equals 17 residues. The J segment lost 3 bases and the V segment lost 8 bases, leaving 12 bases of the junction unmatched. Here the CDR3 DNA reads TGCGCCAGCGGAGGGGCACTAGCGGGGCCGGACACCGGGGAGCTGTTTTTT. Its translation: CASGGALAGPDTGELFF.

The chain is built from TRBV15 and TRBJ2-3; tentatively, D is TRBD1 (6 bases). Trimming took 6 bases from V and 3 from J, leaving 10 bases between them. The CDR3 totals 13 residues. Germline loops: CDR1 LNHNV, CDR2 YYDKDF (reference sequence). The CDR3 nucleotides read TGTGCCACCAGAGACGGGACAACAGATACGCAGTATTTT. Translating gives CATRDGTTDTQYF. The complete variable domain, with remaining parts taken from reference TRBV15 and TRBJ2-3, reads DAMVIQNPRYQVTQFGKPVTLSCSQTLNHNVMYWYQQKSSQAPKLLFHYYDKDFNNEADTPDNFQSRRPNTSFCFLDIRSPGLGDTAMYLCATRDGTTDTQYFGPGTRLTVL.

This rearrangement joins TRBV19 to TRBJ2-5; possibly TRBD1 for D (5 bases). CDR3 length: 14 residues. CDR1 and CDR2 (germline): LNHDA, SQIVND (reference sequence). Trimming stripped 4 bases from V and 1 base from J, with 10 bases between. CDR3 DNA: TGTGCCAGTAGTAACCCGACAGTCCAAGAGACCCAGTACTTC. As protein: CASSNPTVQETQYF.

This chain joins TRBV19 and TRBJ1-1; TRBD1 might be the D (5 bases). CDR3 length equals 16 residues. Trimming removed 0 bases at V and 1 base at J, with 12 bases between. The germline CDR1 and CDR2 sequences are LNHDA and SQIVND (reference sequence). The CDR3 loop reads CASSIDLWDRNTEAFF. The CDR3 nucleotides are TGTGCCAGTAGTATAGATCTCTGGGACCGGAACACTGAAGCTTTCTTT.

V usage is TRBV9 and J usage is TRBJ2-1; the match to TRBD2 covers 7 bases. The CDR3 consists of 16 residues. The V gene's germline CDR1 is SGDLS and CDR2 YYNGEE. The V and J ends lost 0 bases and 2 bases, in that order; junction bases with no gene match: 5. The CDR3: CASSVEGGSTYNEQFF. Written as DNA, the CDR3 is TGTGCCAGCAGCGTAGAAGGCGGGAGTACCTACAATGAGCAGTTCTTC.

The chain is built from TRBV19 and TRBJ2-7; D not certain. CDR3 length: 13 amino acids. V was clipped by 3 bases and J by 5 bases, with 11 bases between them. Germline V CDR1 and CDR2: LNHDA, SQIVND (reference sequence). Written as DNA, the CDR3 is TGTGCCAGTAGTATTTTTGGGTCTCACGAGCAGTACTTC. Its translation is CASSIFGSHEQYF.

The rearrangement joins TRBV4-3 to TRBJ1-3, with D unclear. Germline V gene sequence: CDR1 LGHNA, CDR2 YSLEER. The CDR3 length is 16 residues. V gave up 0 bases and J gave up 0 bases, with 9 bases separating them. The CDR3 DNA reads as TGCGCCAGCAGCCAAGAATATTCAAGCTCTGGAAACACCATATATTTT. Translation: CASSQEYSSSGNTIYF.

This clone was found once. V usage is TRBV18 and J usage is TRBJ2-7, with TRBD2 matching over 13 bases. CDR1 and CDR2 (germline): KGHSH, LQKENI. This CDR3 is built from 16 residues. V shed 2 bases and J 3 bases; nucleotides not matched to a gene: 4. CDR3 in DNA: TGTGCCAGCTCACCAACTAGCGGGAGGGCCGTCTACGAGCAGTACTTC. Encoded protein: CASSPTSGRAVYEQYF.

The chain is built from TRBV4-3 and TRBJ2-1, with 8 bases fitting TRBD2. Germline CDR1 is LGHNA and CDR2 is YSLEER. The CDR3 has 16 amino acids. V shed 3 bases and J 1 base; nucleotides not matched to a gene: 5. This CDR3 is CASSQSTSGSYNEQFF. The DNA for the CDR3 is TGCGCCAGCAGCCAGTCTACTAGCGGATCCTACAATGAGCAGTTCTTC.